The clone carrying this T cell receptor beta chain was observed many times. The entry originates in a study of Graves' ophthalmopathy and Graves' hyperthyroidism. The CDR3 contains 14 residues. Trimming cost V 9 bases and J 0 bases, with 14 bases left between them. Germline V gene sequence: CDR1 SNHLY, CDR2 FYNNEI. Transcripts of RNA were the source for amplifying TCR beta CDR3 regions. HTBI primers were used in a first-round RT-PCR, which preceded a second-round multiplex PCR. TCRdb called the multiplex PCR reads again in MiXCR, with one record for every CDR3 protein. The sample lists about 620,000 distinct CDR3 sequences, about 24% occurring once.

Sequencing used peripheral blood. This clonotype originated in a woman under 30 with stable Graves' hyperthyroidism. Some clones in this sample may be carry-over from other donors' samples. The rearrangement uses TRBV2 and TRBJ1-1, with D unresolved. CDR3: CASGRTYMNTEAFF. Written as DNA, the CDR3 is TGTGCCAGTGGACGGACTTACATGAACACTGAAGCTTTCTTT.